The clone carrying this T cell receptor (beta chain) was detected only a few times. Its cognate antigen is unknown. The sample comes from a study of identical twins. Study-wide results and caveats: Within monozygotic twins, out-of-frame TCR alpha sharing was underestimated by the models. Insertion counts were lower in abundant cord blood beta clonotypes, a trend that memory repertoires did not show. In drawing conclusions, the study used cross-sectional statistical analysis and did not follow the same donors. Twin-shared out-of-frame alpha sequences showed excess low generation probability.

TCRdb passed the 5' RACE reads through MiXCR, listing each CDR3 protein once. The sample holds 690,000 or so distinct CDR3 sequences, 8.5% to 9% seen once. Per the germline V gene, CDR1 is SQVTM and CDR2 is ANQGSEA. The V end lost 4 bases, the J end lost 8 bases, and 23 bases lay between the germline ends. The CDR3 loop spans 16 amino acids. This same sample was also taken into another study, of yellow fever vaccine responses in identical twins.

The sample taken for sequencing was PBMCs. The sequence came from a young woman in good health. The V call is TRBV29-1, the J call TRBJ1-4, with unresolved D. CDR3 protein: CSVGFGGSTSPEKLFF. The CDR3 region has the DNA TGCAGCGTTGGTTTCGGAGGGTCCACCTCGCCCGAAAAACTGTTTTTT.